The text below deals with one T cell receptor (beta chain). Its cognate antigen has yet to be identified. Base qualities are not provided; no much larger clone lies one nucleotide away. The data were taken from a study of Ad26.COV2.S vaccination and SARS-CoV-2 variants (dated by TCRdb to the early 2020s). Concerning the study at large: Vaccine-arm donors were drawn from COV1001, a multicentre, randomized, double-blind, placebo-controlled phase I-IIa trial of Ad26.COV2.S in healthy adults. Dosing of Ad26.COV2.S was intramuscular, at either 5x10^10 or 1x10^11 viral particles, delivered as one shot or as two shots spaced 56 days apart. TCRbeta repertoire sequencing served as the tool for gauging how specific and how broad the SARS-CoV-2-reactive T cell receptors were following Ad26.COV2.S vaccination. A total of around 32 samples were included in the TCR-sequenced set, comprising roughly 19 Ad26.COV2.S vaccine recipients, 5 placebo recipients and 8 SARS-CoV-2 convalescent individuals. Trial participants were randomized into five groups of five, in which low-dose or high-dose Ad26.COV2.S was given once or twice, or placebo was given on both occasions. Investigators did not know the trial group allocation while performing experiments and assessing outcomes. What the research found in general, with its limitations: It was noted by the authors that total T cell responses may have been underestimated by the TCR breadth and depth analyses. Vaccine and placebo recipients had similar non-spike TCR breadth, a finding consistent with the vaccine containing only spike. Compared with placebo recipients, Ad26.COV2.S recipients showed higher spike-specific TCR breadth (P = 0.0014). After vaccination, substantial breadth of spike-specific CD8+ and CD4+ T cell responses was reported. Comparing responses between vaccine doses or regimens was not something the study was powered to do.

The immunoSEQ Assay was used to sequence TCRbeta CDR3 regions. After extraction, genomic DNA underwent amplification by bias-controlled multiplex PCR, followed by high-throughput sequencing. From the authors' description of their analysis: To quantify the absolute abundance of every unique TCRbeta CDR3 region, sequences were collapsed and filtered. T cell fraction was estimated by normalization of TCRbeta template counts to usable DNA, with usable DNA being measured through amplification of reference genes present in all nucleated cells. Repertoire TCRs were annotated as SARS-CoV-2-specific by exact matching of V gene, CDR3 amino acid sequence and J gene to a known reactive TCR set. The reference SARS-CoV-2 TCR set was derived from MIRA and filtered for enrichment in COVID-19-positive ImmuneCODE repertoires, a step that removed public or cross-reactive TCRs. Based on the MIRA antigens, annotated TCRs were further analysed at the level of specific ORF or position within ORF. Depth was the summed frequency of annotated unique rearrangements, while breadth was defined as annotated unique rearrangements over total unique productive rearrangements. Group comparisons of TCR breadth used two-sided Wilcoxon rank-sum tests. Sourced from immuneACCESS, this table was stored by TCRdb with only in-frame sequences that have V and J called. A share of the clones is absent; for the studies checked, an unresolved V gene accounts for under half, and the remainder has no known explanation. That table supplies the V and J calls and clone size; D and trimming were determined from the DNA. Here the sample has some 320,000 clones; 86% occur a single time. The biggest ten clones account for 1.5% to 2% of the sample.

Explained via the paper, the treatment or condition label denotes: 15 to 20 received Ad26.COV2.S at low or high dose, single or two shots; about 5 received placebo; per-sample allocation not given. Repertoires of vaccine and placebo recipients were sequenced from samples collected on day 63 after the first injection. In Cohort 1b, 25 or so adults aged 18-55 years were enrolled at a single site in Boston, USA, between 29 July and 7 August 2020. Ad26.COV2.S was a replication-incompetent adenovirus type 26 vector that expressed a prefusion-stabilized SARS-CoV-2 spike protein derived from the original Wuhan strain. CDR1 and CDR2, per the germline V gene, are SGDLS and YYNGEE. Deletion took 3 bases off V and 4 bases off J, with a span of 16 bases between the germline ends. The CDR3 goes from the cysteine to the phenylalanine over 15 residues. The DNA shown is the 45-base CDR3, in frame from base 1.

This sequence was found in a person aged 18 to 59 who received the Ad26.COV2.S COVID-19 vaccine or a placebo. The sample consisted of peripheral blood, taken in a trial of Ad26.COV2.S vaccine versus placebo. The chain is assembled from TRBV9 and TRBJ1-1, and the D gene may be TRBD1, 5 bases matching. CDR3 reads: CASSATGARSTEAFF. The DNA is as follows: TGTGCCAGCAGCGCGACCGGGGCCCGGAGCACTGAAGCTTTCTTT. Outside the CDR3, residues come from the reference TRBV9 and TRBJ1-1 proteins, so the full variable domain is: DSGVTQTPKHLITATGQRVTLRCSPRSGDLSVYWYQQSLDQGLQFLIQYYNGEERAKGNILERFSAQQFPDLHSELNLSSLELGDSALYFCASSATGARSTEAFFGQGTRLTVV.